The T cell receptor (beta chain) under discussion was sequenced for a study of T cells in Graves' hyperthyroidism and ophthalmopathy. Amplification yielded TCR beta CDR3 regions, with RNA transcripts as the source. The HTBI primer set drove a first-round RT-PCR of the TCR CDR3. TCRdb re-analysed the multiplex PCR reads in MiXCR, keeping a single row per CDR3 protein. The data contain hundreds of thousands of distinct CDR3 sequences, 16% of them singletons. The ends were cut back, 0 bases at V and 3 bases at J, with 12 bases in the middle. The CDR3 consists of 15 residues. The germline V gene has CDR1 MNHEY and CDR2 SVGAGI. This clonotype was recorded a few times. Diagnoses used clinical symptoms, serum thyroxine and TRAb, thyroid ultrasound and orbital computed tomography.

Source material: blood. The V gene is TRBV6-5, the J gene TRBJ2-7; tentative D call: TRBD2 (7 bases). The clonotype comes from a woman aged 40 to 55 with Graves' ophthalmopathy. The CDR3 is CASSYSRGLNYEQYF. For the CDR3, the DNA is TGTGCCAGCAGTTACTCGCGGGGGCTAAACTACGAGCAGTACTTC.